This TCR beta chain was sequenced during a study of beta chain features in type 1 diabetes. All of the isolated RNA was reverse transcribed, so expressed TCRB transcripts were sequenced. The repertoire was sequenced with immunoSEQ multiplex PCR; TCRdb's copy has only in-frame clones and lacks some. The sample lists roughly 610,000 clones; 15% to 19% were seen once. Overall study results and limits: Type 1 diabetes patients had moderately but significantly shorter TCRB CDR3s in all four CD4+ subsets.

The CDR3 totals 16 residues. Germline V gene data show CDR1 as SGHRS and CDR2 as YFSETQ. V trimming: 6 bases; J trimming: 0 bases; junction bases outside the gene matches: 8. This clone came up a few times. What it binds is unknown. The chain is built from TRBV5-1 and TRBJ2-1; TRBD2 matches at 8 bases. The clonotype comes from a man aged 18 to 30 in good health. The sequencing sample was made of naive CD4+ T cells from blood. The CDR3 region has the DNA TGCGCCAGCAAGGGGACTAGGGCTAGCTCCTACAATGAGCAGTTCTTC. As protein: CASKGTRASSYNEQFF.